This T cell receptor beta chain originates from a study of T cell clones after liver transplantation. About the study: At least one year of complete immunosuppression withdrawal without enzymes over twice normal defined tolerance.

With V trimmed by 6 bases and J by 7 bases, 6 bases remained unmatched. CDR3 size: 14 residues. Germline assignment: CDR1 MNHEY and CDR2 SMNVEV (reference sequence). The protocol was immunoSEQ multiplex PCR, while the TCRdb copy is restricted to in-frame clones and leaves out a portion. The sample has tens of thousands of clones; around 75% are singletons. Sequencing used CD4+ T cells from blood, obtained before liver transplant. The genes are TRBV27 and TRBJ1-6, with 7 bases identical to TRBD1. The receptor comes from a human donor who received a liver transplant. This CDR3 is CASSRQGLNSPLHF. DNA of the CDR3: TGTGCCAGCAGCCGACAGGGCCTGAATTCACCCCTCCACTTT.